This is a list of T cell receptor beta chains from one sample in a study of shared T cell receptors in the human thymus. Clones were read by immunoSEQ multiplex PCR, and TCRdb kept only the in-frame ones, dropping some. Found here are around 340,000 clones, 85% to 95% of them singletons; the top ten hold about 0.02%. Specimen: thymocytes. All receptors derive from a human donor. Each CDR3 is given with its conserved first and last residue. D genes are given only for firm matches. Clone sizes are given selectively: once, few, many, or a class where the clone is expanded.

V gene	J gene	D gene	clone size	CDR3 protein	CDR3 DNA
TRBV14	TRBJ1-5	-	-	CASSLYSVYNQPQHF	TGTGCCAGCAGCCTGTATTCAGTTTACAATCAGCCCCAGCATTTT
TRBV27	TRBJ1-1	-	-	CASSPTVRGLNTEAFF	TGTGCCAGCAGCCCGACAGTTAGAGGGTTGAACACTGAAGCTTTCTTT
TRBV20-1	TRBJ2-1	-	-	CSARAPEQFF	TGCAGTGCTAGAGCGCCTGAGCAGTTCTTC
TRBV7-9	TRBJ2-1	TRBD2	-	CASSFPNSGRPSNEQFF	TGTGCCAGCAGCTTCCCGAATAGCGGGAGGCCGTCTAATGAGCAGTTCTTC
TRBV28	TRBJ1-2	-	once	CASRMEYGKAGGYTF	TGTGCCAGCAGAATGGAATACGGGAAAGCGGGGGGCTACACCTTC
TRBV6-5	TRBJ2-5	-	-	CASTTRDTETQYF	TGTGCCAGCACCACCCGGGACACAGAGACCCAGTACTTC
TRBV7-8	TRBJ1-4	-	once	CASSLVRGRLTNEKLFF	TGTGCCAGCAGCTTAGTGAGGGGCCGTCTAACTAATGAAAAACTGTTTTTT
TRBV6-5	TRBJ1-1	-	-	CASSYSRKMNTEAFF	TGTGCCAGCAGTTACTCCAGGAAGATGAACACTGAAGCTTTCTTT
TRBV29-1	TRBJ2-5	-	-	CSVPPRSQETQYF	TGCAGCGTTCCCCCGCGGTCCCAAGAGACCCAGTACTTC
TRBV28	TRBJ2-7	-	-	CASTQGRNWGRYYEQYF	TGTGCCAGCACACAAGGTCGGAATTGGGGGAGGTACTACGAGCAGTACTTC
TRBV18	TRBJ2-3	TRBD2	-	CASSPRWGLAGDTQYF	TGTGCCAGCTCACCCAGATGGGGACTAGCGGGGGATACGCAGTATTTT
TRBV6-5	TRBJ2-7	TRBD2	-	CASSSMTSGSPYEQYF	TGTGCCAGCAGTTCCATGACTAGCGGGAGCCCCTACGAGCAGTACTTC
TRBV7-8	TRBJ2-7	TRBD1	-	CASSLEGAKYEQYF	TGTGCCAGCAGCTTAGAGGGGGCGAAATACGAGCAGTACTTC
TRBV27	TRBJ2-7	-	-	CASSLSVFRGAYEQYF	TGTGCCAGCAGTTTATCAGTTTTTCGTGGGGCCTACGAGCAGTACTTC
TRBV2	TRBJ2-1	TRBD2	once	CASRGTSGRAHSIDEQFF	TGTGCCAGCAGGGGGACTAGCGGGAGGGCCCATTCGATCGATGAGCAGTTCTTC
TRBV6-8	TRBJ2-1	-	-	CASSPYAGWGHEQFF	TGTGCCAGCAGCCCCTATGCGGGATGGGGTCATGAGCAGTTCTTC
TRBV27	TRBJ1-4	TRBD1	-	CASSSYSFGQAVGGATNEKLFF	TGTGCCAGCAGCTCTTATTCTTTTGGACAGGCAGTTGGGGGTGCAACTAATGAAAAACTGTTTTTT
TRBV30	TRBJ2-1	TRBD1	-	CAWGGQTYNEQFF	TGTGCCTGGGGGGGACAGACCTACAATGAGCAGTTCTTC
TRBV25-1	TRBJ2-3	-	-	CASKRDTQYF	TGTGCCAGCAAAAGGGATACGCAGTATTTT
TRBV7-6	TRBJ2-1	TRBD2	-	CASSSTSGYNEQFF	TGTGCCAGCAGCTCCACTAGCGGTTACAATGAGCAGTTCTTC
TRBV4-3	TRBJ2-3	-	-	CASSPLQGGLTDTQYF	TGCGCCAGCAGCCCACTACAGGGTGGCCTCACAGATACGCAGTATTTT
TRBV21-1	TRBJ2-4	-	-	CAGRERLAKNIQYF	TGTGCAGGGAGAGAGCGGCTAGCCAAAAACATTCAGTACTTC
TRBV18	TRBJ2-6	-	-	CASSPQGALWANVLTF	TGTGCCAGCTCACCACAAGGGGCCCTCTGGGCCAACGTTCTGACTTTC
TRBV29-1	TRBJ2-7	TRBD1	-	CSVVTGGYEQYF	TGCAGCGTTGTGACAGGGGGCTACGAGCAGTACTTC
TRBV28	TRBJ1-1	-	-	CASSLPTWNTEAFF	TGTGCCAGCAGTTTACCGACTTGGAACACTGAAGCTTTCTTT
TRBV6-6	TRBJ2-7	-	once	CASLGGPFYEQYF	TGTGCCAGCCTTGGGGGACCTTTCTACGAGCAGTACTTC
TRBV20-1	TRBJ1-2	-	-	CSARDGYGYTF	TGCAGTGCTAGAGATGGTTATGGCTACACCTTC
TRBV5-6	TRBJ2-2	-	-	CASSYLIPLAEGDPGELFF	TGTGCCAGCAGCTATCTAATCCCTCTAGCGGAGGGGGACCCCGGGGAGCTGTTTTTT
TRBV5-6	TRBJ2-2	-	-	CASSGAGWTGELFF	TGTGCCAGCAGCGGCGCAGGTTGGACCGGGGAGCTGTTTTTT
TRBV4-1	TRBJ1-2	-	-	CASSPGLLDYGYTF	TGCGCCAGCAGCCCAGGACTGCTCGACTATGGCTACACCTTC
TRBV6-5	TRBJ1-2	-	-	CASSGRASYGYTF	TGTGCCAGCAGCGGTAGGGCGTCTTATGGCTACACCTTC
TRBV11-2	TRBJ2-7	-	-	CASSGMDVQRAYEQYF	TGTGCCAGCAGCGGAATGGACGTGCAGCGAGCCTACGAGCAGTACTTC
TRBV28	TRBJ1-4	TRBD1	-	CASSPPGQGREKLFF	TGTGCCAGCAGTCCCCCGGGACAGGGAAGGGAAAAACTGTTTTTT
TRBV27	TRBJ1-2	TRBD1	-	CASSPGQGNWYGYTF	TGTGCCAGCAGTCCCGGACAGGGAAACTGGTATGGCTACACCTTC
TRBV5-1	TRBJ1-4	-	-	CASSLEGSYGKLFF	TGCGCCAGCAGCTTGGAGGGGAGCTATGGAAAACTGTTTTTT
TRBV5-5	TRBJ2-7	TRBD2	-	CASSPRTSAGYEQYF	TGTGCCAGCAGTCCCAGGACTAGCGCAGGCTACGAGCAGTACTTC
TRBV15	TRBJ1-5	-	-	CATSRVGSNQPQHF	TGTGCCACCAGCAGAGTTGGGAGCAATCAGCCCCAGCATTTT
TRBV5-4	TRBJ2-2	-	once	CASSFGPARELFF	TGTGCCAGCAGCTTCGGGCCCGCCCGGGAGCTGTTTTTT
TRBV28	TRBJ2-2	-	few	CASSPEPRAANTGELFF	TGTGCCAGCAGTCCAGAACCCCGGGCCGCGAACACCGGGGAGCTGTTTTTT
TRBV12-5	TRBJ2-3	TRBD2	-	CASGLVGLPGTDTQYF	TGTGCTAGTGGTTTGGTGGGACTACCGGGAACAGATACGCAGTATTTT